Listed below are T cell receptor beta chains from one sample, sequenced in a study of blood T cell repertoires in COVID-19. Produced via immunoSEQ multiplex PCR; TCRdb's table is partial and in-frame only. Counted here are some 33,000 clones, 87% occurring once; the ten biggest clones make up around 20%. The sample was peripheral blood. These receptors were collected from a man in his fifties or sixties with acute or convalescent COVID-19. Each CDR3 is given with its conserved first and last residue. Each record gives: D gene, V gene, J gene, clone size, CDR3 length, CDR3 DNA, CDR3 protein. A D gene is named only where the DNA matches it firmly. Size is stated for part of the rows, as once, few or many counts, or as a class when the clone is expanded.

>TRBD2|TRBV14|TRBJ2-1|.|17
TGTGCCAGCAGCCAAGATGCCAGCGGGGGTTACTACAATGAGCAGTTCTTC
CASSQDASGGYYNEQFF
>.|TRBV29-1|TRBJ2-1|.|11
TGCAGCGCCAAGGGGCTGGATGAGCAGTTCTTC
CSAKGLDEQFF
>TRBD1|TRBV10-2|TRBJ1-5|.|15
TGCGCCAGCAGCGGGACAGGGGAACGGGAGCAGCCCCAGCATTTT
CASSGTGEREQPQHF
>TRBD1|TRBV12-5|TRBJ2-2|.|15
TGTGCTAGTTCTACCGGGACAGGGATAACCGGGGAGCTGTTTTTT
CASSTGTGITGELFF
>.|TRBV7-2|TRBJ1-2|.|13
TGTGCCAGCAGCTTGGGAGGGAACTATGGCTACACCTTC
CASSLGGNYGYTF
>TRBD1|TRBV18|TRBJ2-6|.|18
TGTGCCAGCTCACCGTCGGGACAGGGCTGGGGCGGGGCCAACGTCCTGACTTTC
CASSPSGQGWGGANVLTF
>TRBD1|TRBV6-6|TRBJ1-1|few|16
TGTGCCAGCAGTCTAAGGGGATTCAGGGGGACCACTGAAGCTTTCTTT
CASSLRGFRGTTEAFF
>TRBD1|TRBV7-2|TRBJ2-1|.|16
TGTGCCAGCAGCTTAGTTTCAGGGGGCGCGAGGAATGAGCAGTTCTTC
CASSLVSGGARNEQFF
>TRBD2|TRBV19|TRBJ2-7|.|14
TGTGCCAGTACCGCCCTAGCGGGAGAAAACGAGCAGTACTTC
CASTALAGENEQYF
>TRBD2|TRBV24-1|TRBJ2-5|.|17
TGTGCCACCAGTGACCGTTCACTAGCGGGCCTCTCCCAGACCCAGTACTTC
CATSDRSLAGLSQTQYF
>.|TRBV19|TRBJ1-5|few|13
TGTGCCTCAGCCGGGGGGCAAACTCAGCCCCAGCATTTT
CASAGGQTQPQHF
>.|TRBV5-6|TRBJ2-2|.|19
TGTGCCAGCAGCTTGGGGCTTCTGCCTAGGCGGTTGAGCACCGGGGAGCTGTTTTTT
CASSLGLLPRRLSTGELFF
>.|TRBV6-5|TRBJ1-5|.|14
TGTGCCAGCCAATTGGAGGGGGGGGATCAGCCCCAGCATTTT
CASQLEGGDQPQHF
>.|TRBV5-1|TRBJ2-5|.|15
TGCGCCAGCAGCCAGTACGGGGGAGAACAAGAGACCCAGTACTTC
CASSQYGGEQETQYF
>TRBD2|TRBV11-2|TRBJ2-5|.|17
TGTGCCAGCAGCTTAGTCCTGTCAGCGGGAGGTGGTCGGACCCAGTACTTC
CASSLVLSAGGGRTQYF
>.|TRBV29-1|TRBJ2-5|.|16
TGCAGCGTTGAAGATCCCACGGCAGGGCCAAAAGAGACCCAGTACTTC
CSVEDPTAGPKETQYF
>.|TRBV29-1|TRBJ1-1|.|11
TGCAGCGTTGGAGATCAGGGAAAAGCTTTCTTT
CSVGDQGKAFF
>.|TRBV28|TRBJ1-2|.|15
TGTGCCAGCAGTTTAATCGACAGTAATCACGATGGCTACACCTTC
CASSLIDSNHDGYTF
>.|TRBV11-3|TRBJ1-1|.|16
TGTGCCAGCAGCTTAGCAACAGGGTTTGGGAACACTGAAGCTTTCTTT
CASSLATGFGNTEAFF
>TRBD1|TRBV29-1|TRBJ2-7|.|14
TGCAGCGTGGCCCGAAGCACAGGGGGTAGCGAGCAGTACTTC
CSVARSTGGSEQYF
>.|TRBV5-1|TRBJ2-2|once|15
TGCGCCAGCAGCACAACGGACAGTCAGACCGGGGAGCTGTTTTTT
CASSTTDSQTGELFF
>TRBD1|TRBV5-4|TRBJ2-2|.|16
TGTGCCAGCAGCGGGAGGACAGGGCGCGGCACCGGGGAGCTGTTTTTT
CASSGRTGRGTGELFF
>.|TRBV5-4|TRBJ2-5|once|13
TGTGCCAGCAGCTTGGGGACGGGGGAGACCCAGTACTTC
CASSLGTGETQYF
>.|TRBV24-1|TRBJ2-2|.|15
TGTGCCACCAGTGATGCCGGGACAATCACCGGGGAGCTGTTTTTT
CATSDAGTITGELFF
>.|TRBV12-5|TRBJ1-1|once|13
TGTGCTAGTGGTTCGTGGGCTCGGACTGAAGCTTTCTTT
CASGSWARTEAFF
>.|TRBV6-5|TRBJ1-6|.|14
TGTGCCACCAGCAGGGGAGCCCTCGATTCACCCCTCCACTTT
CATSRGALDSPLHF
>.|TRBV10-2|TRBJ1-1|.|11
TGCGCCAGCAGCTTCGGACTCGGAGCTTTCTTT
CASSFGLGAFF
>TRBD2|TRBV10-3|TRBJ2-3|.|16
TGTGCCATCAGTGATTCCGGGACTAGCGGGAGAGATACGCAGTATTTT
CAISDSGTSGRDTQYF
>.|TRBV28|TRBJ2-3|.|14
TGTGCCAGCGGGGCCCCTGGGGCCACAGATACGCAGTATTTT
CASGAPGATDTQYF
>TRBD1|TRBV20-1|TRBJ1-2|once|14
TGCAGTGCTAGTCGGGACAGACAGTCTTCTGGCTACACCTTC
CSASRDRQSSGYTF
>TRBD1|TRBV5-1|TRBJ1-1|few|14
TGCGCCAGCAGCTTGAGGGACAGGGGTGTTGGAGCTTTCTTT
CASSLRDRGVGAFF
>.|TRBV19|TRBJ2-2|.|13
TGTGCCAGTAGCCCTCACAGGGTCGGGGAGCTGTTTTTT
CASSPHRVGELFF
>.|TRBV6-5|TRBJ2-1|.|14
TGTGCCAGCAGAGCCGATCATCGTTACAATGAGCAGTTCTTC
CASRADHRYNEQFF
>.|TRBV5-5|TRBJ2-6|.|18
TGTGCCAGCAGCCGGACAGACGACTTGTGGTCTGGGGCCAACGTCCTGACTTTC
CASSRTDDLWSGANVLTF
>TRBD1|TRBV19|TRBJ1-4|.|15
TGTGCCAGTAGTTTCGGACAGGAGACTAATGAAAAACTGTTTTTT
CASSFGQETNEKLFF
>TRBD1|TRBV6-5|TRBJ1-2|once|15
TGTGCCAGCAGCCACCCTCGGACAGGGGACTATGGCTACACCTTC
CASSHPRTGDYGYTF
>TRBD2|TRBV5-1|TRBJ2-7|.|14
TGCGCCAGCAGCTTGGGACTAGCGCCCTACGAGCAGTACTTC
CASSLGLAPYEQYF
>.|TRBV24-1|TRBJ1-2|.|11
TGTGCCACCGAGGGTGAAAGGGGCTACACCTTC
CATEGERGYTF
>.|TRBV19|TRBJ1-2|.|14
TGTGCCAGTAGTTTCACCGGGCAGGGCTATGGCTACACCTTC
CASSFTGQGYGYTF
>TRBD1|TRBV6-5|TRBJ1-1|.|14
TGTGCCAGCAGTTATGACAGGGAGAACACTGAAGCTTTCTTT
CASSYDRENTEAFF
>.|TRBV27|TRBJ2-1|.|14
TGTGCCAGCAGTTTAGAGGCACCGTACAATGAGCAGTTCTTC
CASSLEAPYNEQFF
>TRBD2|TRBV6-4|TRBJ2-1|.|18
TGTGCCAGCAGTCAGACTAGCGGAGAGCCCCGCTCCTACAATGAGCAGTTCTTC
CASSQTSGEPRSYNEQFF
>.|TRBV3-1/TRBV3-2|TRBJ1-1|.|13
TGTGCCAGCAGCAACAGGGAGAACACTGAAGCTTTCTTT
CASSNRENTEAFF
>.|TRBV6-6|TRBJ1-3|.|14
TGTGCCAGCAGACAGGGACTAAATGGAAACACCATATATTTT
CASRQGLNGNTIYF
>TRBD2|TRBV7-2|TRBJ2-3|.|15
TGTGCCAGCAGCTTAGGGCTAGCGGGCACAGATACGCAGTATTTT
CASSLGLAGTDTQYF
>TRBD1|TRBV19|TRBJ1-1|once|13
TGTGCCAGTAGTTTAGGGGGCCGCACTGAAGCTTTCTTT
CASSLGGRTEAFF
>.|TRBV20-1|TRBJ2-3|.|10
TGCAGTGCTCTCCAGGATACGCAGTATTTT
CSALQDTQYF
>.|TRBV7-2|TRBJ1-1|.|14
TGTGCCAGCAGCTTACAGGCTATGAACACTGAAGCTTTCTTT
CASSLQAMNTEAFF
>.|TRBV28|TRBJ1-5|once|11
TGTGCTACCCGGGGCAATCAGCCCCAGCATTTT
CATRGNQPQHF
>.|TRBV19|TRBJ2-2|once|13
TGTGCCAGTAGTATGGTCAGCACCGGGGAGCTGTTTTTT
CASSMVSTGELFF
>TRBD1|TRBV6-5|TRBJ1-1|.|14
TGTGCCAGCATCCCGGACAGGTACGGCACTGAAGCTTTCTTT
CASIPDRYGTEAFF